The clone carrying this TCR beta chain was observed a handful of times. Then a second PCR, running about 6 to 12 cycles, was carried out with a sample-barcoded 5' primer and a J-beta primer mix. TCRdb fed the 5' RACE reads into MiXCR, producing one record per CDR3 protein. This sample has fewer than 1,000,000 distinct CDR3 sequences, with 46% found just once. This sample was included in a study of blood T cells in healthy people across ages. The germline V gene has CDR1 MNHNY and CDR2 SVGAGI (reference sequence). This CDR3 has 17 amino acids. The junction had 13 bases not matched to a gene; V was cut back by 2 bases and J by 7 bases.

This rearrangement joins TRBV6-6 to TRBJ2-1; 8 positions match TRBD2. Material for sequencing was blood. This TCR derives from a man older than 75 in good health. The CDR3 sequence is CASSYPLSGSGKNEQFF. CDR3 in DNA: TGTGCCAGCAGTTACCCCCTCAGCGGGAGTGGTAAGAATGAGCAGTTCTTC.